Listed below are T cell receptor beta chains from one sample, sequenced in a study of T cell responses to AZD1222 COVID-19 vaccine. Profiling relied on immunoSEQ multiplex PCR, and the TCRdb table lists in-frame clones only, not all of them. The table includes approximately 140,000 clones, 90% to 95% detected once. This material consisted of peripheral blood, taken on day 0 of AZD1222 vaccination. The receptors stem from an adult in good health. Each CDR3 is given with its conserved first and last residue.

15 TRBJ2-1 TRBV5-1 CASSRTSGEYNEQFF
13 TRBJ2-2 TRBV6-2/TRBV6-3 CASSRGLTGELFF
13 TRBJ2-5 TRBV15 CATSTFPAETQYF
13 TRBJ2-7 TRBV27 CASSFGRSYEQYF
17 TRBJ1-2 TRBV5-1 CASSPGAQPGGDYGYTF
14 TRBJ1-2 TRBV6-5 CASSYSHAAYGYTF
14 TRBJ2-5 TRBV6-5 CASNSGRAGETQYF
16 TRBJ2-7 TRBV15 CATSTPRGAGNYEQYF
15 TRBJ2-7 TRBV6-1 CASSEFVQGTYEQYF
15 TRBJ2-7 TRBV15 CATSGQPTHTYEQYF
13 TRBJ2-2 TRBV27 CASSLDAAGELFF
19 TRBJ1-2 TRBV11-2 CASSPRGAQRQERGYGYTF
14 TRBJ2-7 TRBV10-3 CAISGSRGENEQYF
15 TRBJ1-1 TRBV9 CASSPPRGPNTEAFF
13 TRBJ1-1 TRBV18 CASSPLENTEAFF
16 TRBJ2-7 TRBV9 CASSVGGTSGAYEQYF
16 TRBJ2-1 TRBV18 CASSLVLAGNYNEQFF
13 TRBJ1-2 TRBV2 CASSETGHYGYTF
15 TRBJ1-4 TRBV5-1 CASSTIGQVGEKLFF
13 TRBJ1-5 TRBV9 CASSSGGGFPQHF
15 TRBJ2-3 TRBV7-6 CASSFGTGWTDTQYF
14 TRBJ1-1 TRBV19 CASSIARAGTEAFF